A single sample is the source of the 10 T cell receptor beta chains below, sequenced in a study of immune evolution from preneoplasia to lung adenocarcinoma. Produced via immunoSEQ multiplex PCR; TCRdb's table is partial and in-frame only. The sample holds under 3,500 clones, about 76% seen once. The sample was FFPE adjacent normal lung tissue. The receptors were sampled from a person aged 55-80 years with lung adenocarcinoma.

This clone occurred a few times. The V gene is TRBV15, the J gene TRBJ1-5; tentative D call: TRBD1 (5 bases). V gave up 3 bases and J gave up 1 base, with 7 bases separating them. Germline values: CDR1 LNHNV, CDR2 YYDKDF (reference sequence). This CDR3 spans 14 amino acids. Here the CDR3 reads CATSRGDSNQPQHF. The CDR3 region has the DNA TGTGCCACCAGCAGGGGGGACAGCAATCAGCCCCAGCATTTT.

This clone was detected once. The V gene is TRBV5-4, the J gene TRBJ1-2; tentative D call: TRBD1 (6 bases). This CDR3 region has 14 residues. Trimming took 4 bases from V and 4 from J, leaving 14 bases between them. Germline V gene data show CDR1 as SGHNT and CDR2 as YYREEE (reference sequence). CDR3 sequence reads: CASSTQGIIYGYTF. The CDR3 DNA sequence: TGTGCCAGCAGCACACAGGGAATAATCTATGGCTACACCTTC.

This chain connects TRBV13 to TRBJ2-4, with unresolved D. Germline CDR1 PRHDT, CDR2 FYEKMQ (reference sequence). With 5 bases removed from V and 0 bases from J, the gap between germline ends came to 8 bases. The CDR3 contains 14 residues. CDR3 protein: CASSEGQAKNIQYF. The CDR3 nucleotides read TGTGCCAGCAGCGAAGGGCAAGCCAAAAACATTCAGTACTTC.

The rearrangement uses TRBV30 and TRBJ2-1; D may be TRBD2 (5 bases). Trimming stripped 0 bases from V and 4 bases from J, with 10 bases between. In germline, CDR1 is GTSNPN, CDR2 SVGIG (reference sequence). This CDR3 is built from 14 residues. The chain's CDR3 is CAWSVFGVYNEQFF. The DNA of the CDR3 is TGTGCCTGGAGTGTATTCGGGGTATACAATGAGCAGTTCTTC.

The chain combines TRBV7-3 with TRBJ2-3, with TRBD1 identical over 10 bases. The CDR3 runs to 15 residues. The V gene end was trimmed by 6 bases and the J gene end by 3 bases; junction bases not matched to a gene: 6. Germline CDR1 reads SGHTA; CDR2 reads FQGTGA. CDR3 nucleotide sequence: TGTGCCAGCAGGCCTACGGGACAGGGGACAGATACGCAGTATTTT. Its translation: CASRPTGQGTDTQYF.

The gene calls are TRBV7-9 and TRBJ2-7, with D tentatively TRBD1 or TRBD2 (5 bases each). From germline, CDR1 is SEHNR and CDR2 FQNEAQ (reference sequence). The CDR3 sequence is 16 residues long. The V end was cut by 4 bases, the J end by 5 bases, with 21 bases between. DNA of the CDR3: TGTGCCAGCAGCTACGTCGGTCTGGGGGTAAAGAACGAGCAGTACTTC. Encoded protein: CASSYVGLGVKNEQYF.

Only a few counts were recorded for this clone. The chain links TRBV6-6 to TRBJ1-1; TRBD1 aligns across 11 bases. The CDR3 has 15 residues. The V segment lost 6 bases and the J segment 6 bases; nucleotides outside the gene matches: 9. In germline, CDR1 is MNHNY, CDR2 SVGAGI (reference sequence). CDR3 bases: TGTGCCAGCAGGACGGACAGGGGGCGAATTGCTGAAGCTTTCTTT. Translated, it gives CASRTDRGRIAEAFF.

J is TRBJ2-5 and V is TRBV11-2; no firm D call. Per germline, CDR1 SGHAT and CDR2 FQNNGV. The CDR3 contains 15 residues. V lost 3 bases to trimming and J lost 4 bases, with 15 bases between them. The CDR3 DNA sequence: TGTGCCAGCAGCTTCTCGTCCGGAAAGGGAGAGACCCAGTACTTC. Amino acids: CASSFSSGKGETQYF.

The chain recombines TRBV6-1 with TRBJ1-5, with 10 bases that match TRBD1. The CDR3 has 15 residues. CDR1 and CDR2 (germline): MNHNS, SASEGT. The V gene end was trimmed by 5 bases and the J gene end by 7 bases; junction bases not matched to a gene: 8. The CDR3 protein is CASSSGTGAGQPQHF. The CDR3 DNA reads TGTGCCAGCAGTTCCGGGACAGGGGCTGGGCAGCCCCAGCATTTT.

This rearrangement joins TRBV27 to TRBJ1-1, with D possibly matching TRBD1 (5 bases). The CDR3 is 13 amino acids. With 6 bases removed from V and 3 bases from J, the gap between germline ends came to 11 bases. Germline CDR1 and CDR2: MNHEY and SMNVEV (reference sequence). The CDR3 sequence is CASRSGTDTEAFF. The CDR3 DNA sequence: TGTGCCAGCAGATCGGGGACCGACACTGAAGCTTTCTTT.